This T cell receptor (beta chain) was captured in a study of shared clonotypes between healthy human individuals. The authors loaded roughly 200 ng DNA, about 30,000 T cell genomes, into sorted-subset replicate PCRs. Only in-frame clones appear in the TCRdb table, and some are missing; sequencing was by immunoSEQ multiplex PCR. The sample consists of around 2.3 million clones, more than 90% of them appearing once. Germline CDR1 and CDR2: SQVTM and ANQGSEA. The CDR3 contains 11 residues. The V end lost 7 bases, the J end lost 0 bases, and 6 bases lay between the germline ends. The source material was naive CD4+ T cells sorted from blood. Subset in this sample: CD45RA+ positively selected. The source of this sequence is a young man in good health. The chain couples TRBV29-1 to TRBJ1-1; the D is unclear. The CDR3 reads CSGNLNTEAFF. CDR3 bases: TGCAGCGGGAACTTGAACACTGAAGCTTTCTTT.